This section outlines one T cell receptor (beta chain) sequence together with its context. The record originates from a study of blood T cell repertoires in COVID-19. The overall study: T cells, B-cell-depleted T cells, or PBMCs supplied cDNA or gDNA.

The germline V gene encodes CDR1 SGHTA and CDR2 FQGNSA. Trimming removed 5 bases from V and 1 base from J, with 11 bases in between. The CDR3 covers 14 residues. Residents of 24 US areas, aged roughly 18 to 89 years, made up the participants. Donors of Cohort 3 who recovered were those that had two negative PCRs, clearance, or symptom resolution. Using immunoSEQ multiplex PCR, the repertoire was profiled, and TCRdb retains in-frame clones only, with some absent. The sample has over 150,000 clones, 80% to 90% seen once. V and J are TRBV7-2 and TRBJ1-1; perhaps TRBD1 as D (5 bases). This receptor was taken from a man aged 40-49 years who had recovered from COVID-19. The sequenced sample was PBMCs or T cells enriched from blood (not recorded which). CDR3 region: CASSAWGGNTEAFF. DNA of the CDR3: TGTGCCAGCAGCGCCTGGGGGGGGAACACTGAAGCTTTCTTT.